This is a list of T cell receptor beta chains from one sample in a study of T cells in Graves' hyperthyroidism and ophthalmopathy. TCRdb analysed the multiplex PCR reads with MiXCR anew, one entry per CDR3 protein. This table has about 130,000 distinct CDR3 sequences, roughly a fifth appearing once. Sequencing was carried out using blood. Receptors were obtained from a woman aged 45-65 years with Graves' hyperthyroidism that later progressed to Graves' ophthalmopathy. Each CDR3 is given with its conserved first and last residue. The D gene is left open where the match is weak. Expanded clones are given a class, and other clones once, few, many or no size at all.

J gene: TRBJ2-1; clone size: .; D gene: .; V gene: TRBV29-1; CDR3 protein: CSVPSPGMFTEQFF; CDR3 DNA: TGCAGCGTCCCCTCGCCGGGAATGTTCACTGAGCAGTTCTTC
J gene: TRBJ2-7; clone size: .; D gene: TRBD1; V gene: TRBV12-3/TRBV12-4; CDR3 protein: CASSLRINRQGPTYEQYF; CDR3 DNA: TGTGCCAGCAGTCTACGCATCAATCGACAGGGGCCAACCTACGAGCAGTACTTC
J gene: TRBJ2-1; clone size: many; D gene: .; V gene: TRBV24-1; CDR3 protein: CATSDPQGNYNEQFF; CDR3 DNA: TGTGCCACCAGTGACCCACAGGGAAACTACAATGAGCAGTTCTTC
J gene: TRBJ2-7; clone size: few; D gene: .; V gene: TRBV28; CDR3 protein: CASSVKLGYEQYF; CDR3 DNA: TGTGCCAGCAGTGTAAAACTAGGATACGAGCAGTACTTC
J gene: TRBJ1-5; clone size: many; D gene: TRBD1; V gene: TRBV4-1; CDR3 protein: CASSQTRQGGQPQHF; CDR3 DNA: TGCGCCAGCAGCCAAACAAGACAGGGAGGTCAGCCCCAGCATTTT
J gene: TRBJ2-5; clone size: many; D gene: .; V gene: TRBV18; CDR3 protein: CASSPRQGQETQYF; CDR3 DNA: TGTGCCAGCTCACCAAGGCAGGGCCAAGAGACCCAGTACTTC
J gene: TRBJ2-3; clone size: many; D gene: .; V gene: TRBV7-9; CDR3 protein: CASSSETTTDTQYF; CDR3 DNA: TGTGCCAGCAGCTCGGAGACTACGACAGATACGCAGTATTTT
J gene: TRBJ1-5; clone size: many; D gene: .; V gene: TRBV28; CDR3 protein: CASRLPGPSNQPQHF; CDR3 DNA: TGTGCCAGCAGACTACCGGGACCGAGCAATCAGCCCCAGCATTTT
J gene: TRBJ1-1; clone size: many; D gene: TRBD1; V gene: TRBV12-5; CDR3 protein: CASGQGGNTEAFF; CDR3 DNA: TGTGCTAGTGGACAGGGGGGGAACACTGAAGCTTTCTTT
J gene: TRBJ1-1; clone size: few; D gene: TRBD1; V gene: TRBV29-1; CDR3 protein: CSAKGGTGQNTEAFF; CDR3 DNA: TGCAGCGCTAAGGGAGGGACAGGGCAGAACACTGAAGCTTTCTTT
J gene: TRBJ2-5; clone size: few; D gene: .; V gene: TRBV5-1; CDR3 protein: CASSSPSGAAQRMQETQYF; CDR3 DNA: TGCGCCAGCAGCTCGCCATCAGGAGCGGCCCAACGCATGCAAGAGACCCAGTACTTC
J gene: TRBJ2-1; clone size: many; D gene: .; V gene: TRBV20-1; CDR3 protein: CSARDMVAANEQFF; CDR3 DNA: TGCAGTGCTAGAGATATGGTAGCGGCCAATGAGCAGTTCTTC
J gene: TRBJ2-7; clone size: .; D gene: .; V gene: TRBV11-2; CDR3 protein: CASSLADLAYSSYEQYF; CDR3 DNA: TGTGCCAGCAGCTTAGCTGATCTGGCTTATAGCTCCTACGAGCAGTACTTC
J gene: TRBJ1-1; clone size: many; D gene: .; V gene: TRBV7-9; CDR3 protein: CASSLGDGAVQAFF; CDR3 DNA: TGTGCCAGCAGCTTAGGGGACGGAGCCGTTCAAGCTTTCTTT
J gene: TRBJ2-1; clone size: many; D gene: TRBD2; V gene: TRBV20-1; CDR3 protein: CSARGLADTYNEQFF; CDR3 DNA: TGCAGTGCTCGCGGACTAGCGGACACCTACAATGAGCAGTTCTTC
J gene: TRBJ2-7; clone size: many; D gene: .; V gene: TRBV7-9; CDR3 protein: CASSSGLQGSYEQYF; CDR3 DNA: TGTGCCAGCAGCTCGGGACTTCAGGGCTCCTACGAGCAGTACTTC
J gene: TRBJ1-1; clone size: .; D gene: TRBD1; V gene: TRBV11-3; CDR3 protein: CASSRRTGTNTEAFF; CDR3 DNA: TGTGCCAGCAGCCGTCGGACAGGAACGAACACTGAAGCTTTCTTT
J gene: TRBJ1-1; clone size: many; D gene: .; V gene: TRBV27; CDR3 protein: CASSYSSNTEAFF; CDR3 DNA: TGTGCCAGCAGTTATTCGAGCAACACTGAAGCTTTCTTT
J gene: TRBJ2-1; clone size: many; D gene: .; V gene: TRBV28; CDR3 protein: CASRWSSAGGEQFF; CDR3 DNA: TGTGCCAGCAGGTGGAGTAGCGCTGGTGGTGAGCAGTTCTTC
J gene: TRBJ1-5; clone size: .; D gene: .; V gene: TRBV20-1; CDR3 protein: CSARVGGNQPQHF; CDR3 DNA: TGCAGTGCCCGGGTGGGCGGCAATCAGCCCCAGCATTTT
J gene: TRBJ1-1; clone size: many; D gene: .; V gene: TRBV3-1; CDR3 protein: CASSQAGVRTEAFF; CDR3 DNA: TGTGCCAGCAGCCAAGCGGGGGTTCGGACTGAAGCTTTCTTT
J gene: TRBJ2-1; clone size: .; D gene: TRBD2; V gene: TRBV10-3; CDR3 protein: CAISDQSGTSFGEQFF; CDR3 DNA: TGTGCCATCAGTGACCAATCCGGGACTAGCTTCGGTGAGCAGTTCTTC
J gene: TRBJ2-1; clone size: .; D gene: TRBD2; V gene: TRBV5-4; CDR3 protein: CASSLGGTSLGEQFF; CDR3 DNA: TGTGCCAGCAGCTTGGGTGGGACTAGCTTGGGTGAGCAGTTCTTC
J gene: TRBJ2-5; clone size: many; D gene: TRBD1; V gene: TRBV27; CDR3 protein: CASSLGQGSLETQYF; CDR3 DNA: TGTGCCAGCAGTTTAGGACAGGGGTCGTTAGAGACCCAGTACTTC
J gene: TRBJ1-2; clone size: .; D gene: TRBD1; V gene: TRBV18; CDR3 protein: CASSPRQGQGDYGYTF; CDR3 DNA: TGTGCCAGCTCACCCCGACAGGGGCAGGGGGACTATGGCTACACCTTC
J gene: TRBJ2-7; clone size: few; D gene: TRBD1; V gene: TRBV5-1; CDR3 protein: CASSSGTGAFEQYF; CDR3 DNA: TGCGCCAGCAGCTCCGGGACAGGGGCGTTCGAGCAGTACTTC
J gene: TRBJ2-5; clone size: .; D gene: TRBD1; V gene: TRBV5-4; CDR3 protein: CTSGPGQGQRTQYF; CDR3 DNA: TGTACCAGCGGACCGGGACAGGGCCAACGGACCCAGTACTTC
J gene: TRBJ2-3; clone size: many; D gene: .; V gene: TRBV27; CDR3 protein: CASSLFAIASTDTQYF; CDR3 DNA: TGTGCCAGCAGTTTATTCGCCATAGCGAGCACAGATACGCAGTATTTT
J gene: TRBJ1-1; clone size: many; D gene: .; V gene: TRBV28; CDR3 protein: CASNRNTEAFF; CDR3 DNA: TGTGCCAGCAATCGGAACACTGAAGCTTTCTTT
J gene: TRBJ2-3; clone size: few; D gene: .; V gene: TRBV10-1; CDR3 protein: CASSVAFEAQYF; CDR3 DNA: TGCGCCAGCAGTGTGGCCTTCGAGGCGCAGTATTTT
J gene: TRBJ1-2; clone size: .; D gene: TRBD1; V gene: TRBV12-3/TRBV12-4; CDR3 protein: CASSLGTGSYYGYTF; CDR3 DNA: TGTGCCAGCAGTTTGGGGACAGGGAGCTACTATGGCTACACCTTC